The 22 T cell receptor beta chains in this list originate from one sample, sequenced in a study of blood T cells in healthy people across ages. For the second PCR, which ran for 7 to 11 cycles, a sample-barcoded 5' primer and a J-beta primer mix were used. Each CDR3 protein is one row after TCRdb ran MiXCR on the 5' RACE reads. Of under 800,000 distinct CDR3 sequences in the sample, more than 40% were seen once. The sequenced material came from blood. Receptor source: a woman aged 55-70 years in good health.

The rearrangement joins TRBV11-2 to TRBJ2-1, with 10 bases lining up with TRBD1. The end of the DNA is better explained by TRBJ2-7, so the J call may be wrong. This CDR3 comprises 17 residues. Germline CDR1 SGHAT, CDR2 FQNNGV. The DNA for the CDR3 is TGTGCCAGCAGCTTACACCTGACAGGGGGCGCCTACAATGAGCAGTACTTC. It encodes CASSLHLTGGAYNEQYF.

The chain combines TRBV6-5 with TRBJ2-5; D uncertain. V was pared by 6 bases and J by 5 bases, with 19 bases between. This CDR3 spans 15 amino acids. Per germline, CDR1 MNHEY and CDR2 SVGAGI. The CDR3 here is CASSPGPRGRETQYF. CDR3 DNA sequence: TGTGCCAGCAGCCCCGGTCCCCGCGGACGGGAGACCCAGTACTTC.

The chain recombines TRBV13 with TRBJ2-5, with TRBD2 matching over 12 bases. TRBJ2-7 matches the DNA end more closely, so the J call is doubtful. The CDR3 covers 15 residues. The germline V gene encodes CDR1 PRHDT and CDR2 FYEKMQ (reference sequence). The CDR3 DNA is TGTGCCAGCAGCCCTAGACTAGCGGGAGCCTGCGAGCAGTACTTC. It yields the protein CASSPRLAGACEQYF.

The chain combines TRBV6-5 with TRBJ2-7; 10 positions agree with TRBD2. V shed 4 bases and J 3 bases; nucleotides not matched to a gene: 6. The CDR3 has 15 residues. Germline CDR1 and CDR2: MNHEY and SVGAGI. CDR3 loop: CASSWGSGRGYEQYF. DNA for the CDR3: TGTGCCAGCAGTTGGGGCAGCGGGAGGGGCTACGAGCAGTACTTC.

The chain combines TRBV7-2 with TRBJ1-2; D gene uncertain. Trimming stripped 8 bases from V and 3 bases from J, with 7 bases between. The CDR3 has 11 residues. CDR1 is SGHTA and CDR2 is FQGNSA in the germline V gene. The CDR3 DNA sequence: TGTGCCAGCCGAAAGGACTATGGCTACACCTTC. Translation gives CASRKDYGYTF. The full variable domain, its missing parts supplied by reference TRBV7-2 and TRBJ1-2, is GAGVSQSPSNKVTEKGKDVELRCDPISGHTALYWYRQSLGQGLEFLIYFQGNSAPDKSGLPSDRFSAERTGGSVSTLTIQRTQQEDSAVYLCASRKDYGYTFGSGTRLTVV.

This chain connects TRBV4-1 to TRBJ2-4; D gene unclear. The J call could be wrong; TRBJ2-5 is a better fit for the DNA end. The CDR3 has 14 amino acids. Germline values: CDR1 MGHRA, CDR2 YSYEKL. CDR3 in DNA: TGCGCCAGCAGCCAAGGGCAGGCCAAAGAGACCCAGTACTTC. It specifies CASSQGQAKETQYF.

The V call is TRBV5-1, the J call TRBJ1-3; D possibly corresponds to TRBD1 (6 bases). The CDR3 is 14 amino acids. Trimming left V 4 bases short and J 9 bases short, with 17 bases between. CDR1 SGHRS and CDR2 YFSETQ come from the germline V gene. The CDR3 DNA reads TGCGCCAGCAGCACAGCAGGGGCTGGTGGCACCATATATTTT. Its protein product is CASSTAGAGGTIYF.

V usage is TRBV12-3 or TRBV12-4 and J usage is TRBJ2-1; 7 bases align to TRBD2. The CDR3 totals 12 residues. V trimming: 6 bases; J trimming: 8 bases; junction bases outside the gene matches: 4. This chain's CDR3 is CASRTSVDEQFF. The CDR3 DNA reads as TGTGCCAGCAGAACTAGCGTGGATGAGCAGTTCTTC.

The rearrangement uses TRBV5-1 and TRBJ2-1, with TRBD2 identical over 7 bases. The germline CDR1 and CDR2 sequences are SGHRS and YFSETQ. V lost 7 bases to trimming and J lost 9 bases; unmatched junction nucleotides: 16. The CDR3 is 15 residues long. The DNA of the CDR3 is TGCGCCAGCGACCCGGGTGGGGGGGAGTGGAGTGAGCAGTTCTTC. Protein sequence: CASDPGGGEWSEQFF. Variable domain in full (rest from reference TRBV5-1 and TRBJ2-1): KAGVTQTPRYLIKTRGQQVTLSCSPISGHRSVSWYQQTPGQGLQFLFEYFSETQRNKGNFPGRFSGRQFSNSRSEMNVSTLELGDSALYLCASDPGGGEWSEQFFGPGTRLTVL.

V and J are TRBV5-1 and TRBJ1-2, with D maybe TRBD1 (5 bases). Germline V gene lookup returns CDR1 SGHRS and CDR2 YFSETQ. This CDR3 spans 14 amino acids. The germline V and J ends were trimmed by 5 bases and 4 bases, with 15 bases remaining between them. The CDR3 coding sequence is TGCGCCAGCAGTATTGACAGAACTTTCTATGGCTACACCTTC. Translated, it gives CASSIDRTFYGYTF.

The chain employs TRBV20-1 and TRBJ2-7; perhaps D is TRBD1 or TRBD2 (5 bases each). Trimming removed 4 bases at V and 1 base at J, with 14 bases between. CDR3 length: 14 residues. Germline V gene data show CDR1 as DFQATT and CDR2 as SNEGSKA (reference sequence). The chain's CDR3 is CSATRDARSYEQYF. The DNA for the CDR3 is TGCAGTGCTACCCGGGACGCAAGATCCTACGAGCAGTACTTC.

Comments on this clonotype: A much larger clone differs from this one at a single base, so this may be a read error. V is TRBV27 and J is TRBJ1-2; 8 bases align to TRBD1. The V gene end was trimmed by 5 bases and the J gene end by 8 bases; junction bases not matched to a gene: 7. Germline loops: CDR1 MNHEY, CDR2 SMNVEV (reference sequence). This CDR3 has 13 residues. The CDR3 protein is CASSATGGRGYTF. In DNA, the CDR3 is TGTGCCAGCAGTGCAACAGGGGGAAGGGGCTACACCTTC.

In the case of this clonotype: This may be a read error: a much more frequent sequence differs by one nucleotide. V usage is TRBV4-2 and J usage is TRBJ2-6, with D perhaps matching TRBD1 (5 bases). Per germline, CDR1 LGHNA and CDR2 YNFKEQ. The CDR3 length is 13 residues. The CDR3 reads CASSESGADVLTF. The DNA for the CDR3 is TGTGCCAGCAGCGAGTCTGGGGCCGACGTCCTGACTTTC.

This clonotype was counted only a few times. Just one base apart from a much larger clone, this may be a read error. V is TRBV12-5 and J is TRBJ2-5; either TRBD1 or TRBD2 may fit D (5 bases each). The CDR3 totals 12 residues. Per germline, CDR1 LGHNT and CDR2 FRNRAP. Trimming shortened V by 1 base and J by 13 bases, and 13 bases separated the two germline ends. The CDR3 loop reads CASGLGRGPRYF. The CDR3 DNA sequence: TGTGCTAGTGGTTTGGGACGGGGCCCCCGGTACTTC.

This clonotype occurred a few times. V usage is TRBV30 and J usage is TRBJ2-7; 9 nucleotides line up with TRBD1. V lost 2 bases, J lost 6 bases, and 5 bases stayed unmatched. CDR3 length: 13 residues. Germline loops: CDR1 GTSNPN, CDR2 SVGIG (reference sequence). CDR3 sequence reads: CAWSLRDRAEQYF. As DNA, the CDR3 is TGTGCCTGGAGTCTCCGGGACAGGGCCGAGCAGTACTTC. The full variable domain, rest sourced from reference TRBV30 and TRBJ2-7, is SQTIHQWPATLVQPVGSPLSLECTVEGTSNPNLYWYRQAAGRGLQLLFYSVGIGQISSEVPQNLSASRPQDRQFILSSKKLLLSDSGFYLCAWSLRDRAEQYFGPGTRLTVT.

This clonotype was observed at least ten times. The gene calls are TRBV20-1 and TRBJ1-4; D remains ambiguous. V gave up 5 bases and J gave up 2 bases, with 15 bases separating them. From germline, CDR1 is DFQATT and CDR2 SNEGSKA (reference sequence). The CDR3 totals 15 residues. The CDR3 DNA reads TGCAGTGCTGTCGCCTTAGGAGCGACTAATGAAAAACTGTTTTTT. It codes for CSAVALGATNEKLFF.

This rearrangement joins TRBV7-2 to TRBJ1-2, with 9 bases fitting TRBD1. The CDR3 contains 14 residues. V trimming: 4 bases; J trimming: 7 bases; junction bases outside the gene matches: 7. CDR1 is SGHTA, CDR2 FQGNSA, per germline. The CDR3 DNA follows: TGTGCCAGCAGCTCAGCCGGGACAGGGAGTGGCTACACCTTC. This translates into CASSSAGTGSGYTF.

The gene calls are TRBV29-1 and TRBJ2-1, with 7 bases identical to TRBD2. V shed 6 bases, J shed 9 bases, and the junction held 11 bases outside the gene matches. The CDR3 is made up of 13 amino acids. CDR1 is SQVTM, CDR2 ANQGSEA, per germline. CDR3 residues: CSVTAGLGGEQFF. CDR3 nucleotides: TGCAGCGTGACCGCCGGACTAGGAGGTGAGCAGTTCTTC.

This sequence joins TRBV6-5 and TRBJ2-7; 13 bases fit TRBD2. CDR1 and CDR2 from the germline V gene are MNHEY and SVGAGI. J was trimmed by 4 bases and V by 0 bases; bases with no gene match: 3. The CDR3 runs to 16 residues. The CDR3: CASSYSTSGRAYEQYF. The CDR3 coding sequence is TGTGCCAGCAGTTACTCAACTAGCGGGAGGGCGTACGAGCAGTACTTC.

J is TRBJ2-3 and V is TRBV24-1; weak D call: TRBD2 (6 bases). V lost 9 bases and J 0 bases, leaving 15 bases between the germline ends. The length of the CDR3 is 15 residues. Per the germline V gene, CDR1 is KGHDR and CDR2 is SFDVKD. The CDR3 sequence: CATSPGEFSTDTQYF. The CDR3 nucleotides are TGTGCCACCTCACCGGGGGAATTTAGCACAGATACGCAGTATTTT.

V is TRBV28 and J is TRBJ1-5; a possible D gene is TRBD1 (5 bases). The CDR3 is made up of 18 amino acids. The ends were cut back, 1 base at V and 1 base at J, with 17 bases in the middle. The germline CDR1 and CDR2 sequences are MDHEN and SYDVKM. CDR3 coding DNA: TGTGCCAGCAGTTTATTGGGTAGATGGGGGACCAGCAATCAGCCCCAGCATTTT. Its translation is CASSLLGRWGTSNQPQHF.

The sample holds many counts of this clonotype. The CDR3 nucleotides read TGTGCCACCAGCAAAGCTCGGACTAGCGGGAGGGCCATGGGCACAGATACGCAGTATTTT. It translates to CATSKARTSGRAMGTDTQYF. The chain uses TRBV15 and TRBJ2-3; 15 nucleotides line up with TRBD2. There are 20 residues in the CDR3. The junction had 12 bases not matched to a gene; V was cut back by 4 bases and J by 1 base. Germline loops: CDR1 LNHNV, CDR2 YYDKDF (reference sequence).